This passage covers 23 T cell receptor beta chains from one sample sequenced in a study of T cell responses to AZD1222 COVID-19 vaccine. Clones were read by immunoSEQ multiplex PCR, and TCRdb kept only the in-frame ones, dropping some. The table includes about 120,000 clones, approximately 90% detected once. This specimen consisted of peripheral blood, obtained 28 days after the second dose of the MenACWY control vaccine. These receptors were taken from an adult who received the MenACWY meningococcal vaccine as a control.

The chain has TRBV24-1 and TRBJ2-3; D gene ambiguous. The V end lost 10 bases, the J end lost 2 bases, and 9 bases lay between the germline ends. This CDR3 has 12 residues. The V gene's germline CDR1 is KGHDR and CDR2 SFDVKD. The CDR3 is CATGWDTDTQYF. CDR3 DNA sequence: TGTGCCACAGGGTGGGACACAGATACGCAGTATTTT.

This chain connects TRBV5-6 to TRBJ2-5, with 7 bases aligning to TRBD1. CDR3 length equals 14 residues. The ends lost 3 bases at V and 5 bases at J; junction bases unmatched: 7. Per the germline V gene, CDR1 is SGHDT and CDR2 is YYEEEE. The CDR3 DNA sequence: TGTGCCAGCAGCTATCAAGGGGGCGGGGAGACCCAGTACTTC. Residues: CASSYQGGGETQYF.

The genes are TRBV18 and TRBJ2-5; 8 bases line up with TRBD2. Germline values: CDR1 KGHSH, CDR2 LQKENI. The CDR3 contains 15 residues. V trimming: 3 bases; J trimming: 1 base; junction bases outside the gene matches: 4. For the CDR3, the DNA is TGTGCCAGCTCACCGATAGCGGGACCCCAAGAGACCCAGTACTTC. As protein: CASSPIAGPQETQYF.

J is TRBJ1-3 and V is TRBV5-8; D might be TRBD1 (6 bases). Germline CDR1 SGHTS, CDR2 YDEGEE. This CDR3 comprises 15 residues. V dropped 3 bases and J dropped 0 bases, with 10 bases sitting between them. This CDR3 reads CASSSGQLSGNTIYF. In DNA form, the CDR3 reads TGTGCCAGCAGCTCAGGACAGCTCTCTGGAAACACCATATATTTT.

This chain joins TRBV6-2 or TRBV6-3 and TRBJ2-1, with D possibly TRBD2 on 6 matching bases. Germline lookup yields CDR1 MNHEY and CDR2 SVGEGT. The CDR3 runs 14 residues. Trimming removed 1 base from V and 5 bases from J, with 9 bases in between. Here the CDR3 reads CASSYYRTNNEQFF. The CDR3 DNA sequence: TGTGCCAGCAGTTACTACAGGACTAACAATGAGCAGTTCTTC.

This chain connects TRBV18 to TRBJ2-1; TRBD2 matches at 11 bases. Germline V gene lookup returns CDR1 KGHSH and CDR2 LQKENI. The CDR3 extends over 16 amino acids. The trim removed 2 bases at V and 5 bases at J, leaving 5 bases unmatched. The CDR3 reads CASSPSLAGGNNEQFF. The CDR3 DNA reads as TGTGCCAGCTCACCAAGCCTAGCGGGGGGAAACAATGAGCAGTTCTTC.

The gene calls are TRBV18 and TRBJ2-3; D unclear. CDR1 is KGHSH, CDR2 LQKENI, per germline. Trimming cost V 4 bases and J 3 bases, with 8 bases left between them. The CDR3 spans 13 residues. CDR3 protein: CASSRELTDTQYF. The CDR3 DNA follows: TGTGCCAGCTCACGGGAACTTACAGATACGCAGTATTTT.

The gene calls are TRBV5-5 and TRBJ2-2; D remains ambiguous. Germline V gene data show CDR1 as SGHKS and CDR2 as YYEKEE (reference sequence). The CDR3 loop spans 15 amino acids. Trimming removed 5 bases at V and 3 bases at J, with 14 bases between. Here the CDR3 DNA reads TGTGCCAGCAGTCCAGTCTGGGCCTACACCGGGGAGCTGTTTTTT. It yields the protein CASSPVWAYTGELFF.

This rearrangement joins TRBV10-2 to TRBJ1-1; 12 positions agree with TRBD1. CDR1 is WSHSY and CDR2 is SAAADI in the germline V gene. The CDR3 loop spans 15 amino acids. Trimming at V came to 7 bases and at J to 5 bases, leaving 8 bases not matched to a gene. The CDR3 nucleotides are TGCGCCAGCAACCCGGGACAGGGGGCGAGGACTGAAGCTTTCTTT. It translates to CASNPGQGARTEAFF.

This chain links TRBV28 with TRBJ2-2; D is unresolved. The germline V gene has CDR1 MDHEN and CDR2 SYDVKM. The CDR3 runs 13 residues. V lost 3 bases to trimming and J lost 6 bases, with 8 bases between them. The CDR3 coding sequence is TGTGCCAGCAGTTTCCCCCCGGCCGGGGAGCTGTTTTTT. Protein product: CASSFPPAGELFF. Variable domain in full (rest from reference TRBV28 and TRBJ2-2): DVKVTQSSRYLVKRTGEKVFLECVQDMDHENMFWYRQDPGLGLRLIYFSYDVKMKEKGDIPEGYSVSREKKERFSLILESASTNQTSMYLCASSFPPAGELFFGEGSRLTVL.

The gene calls are TRBV12-3 or TRBV12-4 and TRBJ1-1; D gene ambiguous. V lost 6 bases to trimming and J lost 1 base, with 6 bases between them. This CDR3 is built from 12 residues. CDR3 amino acids: CASRSQNTEAFF. The CDR3 DNA is TGTGCCAGCAGATCTCAGAACACTGAAGCTTTCTTT.

The J gene is TRBJ2-7, the V gene TRBV25-1; TRBD2 matches 13 bases. The V gene's germline CDR1 is MGHDK and CDR2 SYGVNS. The CDR3 has 16 residues. V was clipped by 2 bases and J by 2 bases; unmatched bases: 3. The CDR3 nucleotides are TGTGCCAGCAGTGAAGTGGGACTAGCGGGACCCTACGAGCAGTACTTC. Residues: CASSEVGLAGPYEQYF.

The V gene is TRBV24-1, the J gene TRBJ2-2; tentative D call: TRBD1 (7 bases). There are 14 residues in the CDR3. The V gene's germline CDR1 is KGHDR and CDR2 SFDVKD. V was shortened by 4 bases and J by 6 bases, with 11 bases between the two germline ends. This CDR3 reads CATSDPRGAGELFF. The CDR3, as DNA: TGTGCCACCAGTGACCCCAGGGGGGCCGGGGAGCTGTTTTTT.

The chain has TRBV15 and TRBJ1-5; D uncertain. CDR3 size: 14 residues. Per germline, CDR1 LNHNV and CDR2 YYDKDF (reference sequence). V was shortened by 4 bases and J by 2 bases, with 9 bases between the two germline ends. CDR3 region: CATSKIIGNQPQHF. CDR3 coding DNA: TGTGCCACCAGCAAAATAATTGGCAATCAGCCCCAGCATTTT.

The chain carries TRBV5-1 and TRBJ2-2; 10 nucleotides match TRBD2. Germline assignment: CDR1 SGHRS and CDR2 YFSETQ. The junction had 0 bases not matched to a gene; V was cut back by 1 base and J by 6 bases. The CDR3 consists of 14 residues. Here the CDR3 DNA reads TGCGCCAGCAGCTTGAGCGGGAGGGCCGGGGAGCTGTTTTTT. It encodes CASSLSGRAGELFF.

CDR3 region: CASGVWLNSYNEQFF. The CDR3 coding sequence is TGTGCCAGTGGAGTTTGGCTTAACTCCTACAATGAGCAGTTCTTC. This chain joins TRBV19 and TRBJ2-1; D remains ambiguous. The CDR3 spans 15 residues. The V and J ends lost 8 bases and 0 bases respectively, with 14 bases between them. CDR1 and CDR2 (germline): LNHDA, SQIVND (reference sequence).

The chain has TRBV19 and TRBJ2-7; TRBD1 matches at 9 bases. This CDR3 has 16 amino acids. CDR1 LNHDA and CDR2 SQIVND come from the germline V gene (reference sequence). Unmatched junction bases numbered 9, after V lost 4 bases and J lost 2 bases. CDR3: CASSTRQGVIPYEQYV. The CDR3 nucleotides are TGTGCCAGTAGTACCCGACAGGGGGTCATCCCCTACGAGCAGTACGTC.

CDR3 sequence reads: CASESYGGELFF. The CDR3 DNA sequence: TGTGCCAGCGAGAGCTACGGCGGGGAGCTGTTTTTT. The rearrangement uses TRBV6-5 and TRBJ2-2, with D hard to call. Germline CDR1 MNHEY, CDR2 SVGAGI. Trimming left V 8 bases short and J 7 bases short, with 11 bases between. The CDR3 extends over 12 amino acids.

The chain has TRBV5-4 and TRBJ2-6, with 7 bases that match TRBD1. V gave up 4 bases and J gave up 3 bases; unmatched junction bases: 4. The germline V gene encodes CDR1 SGHNT and CDR2 YYREEE (reference sequence). This CDR3 comprises 15 residues. The CDR3 nucleotides read TGTGCCAGCAGCCTTGACAGGGATGGGGCCAACGTCCTGACTTTC. Its protein is CASSLDRDGANVLTF.

The chain recombines TRBV28 with TRBJ2-2, with D possibly TRBD1 on 6 matching bases. Germline loops: CDR1 MDHEN, CDR2 SYDVKM. V was clipped by 6 bases and J by 13 bases, with 18 bases between them. This CDR3 has 13 residues. The CDR3 protein is CASSPFSGHWLFF. CDR3 coding DNA: TGTGCCAGCAGCCCTTTTTCGGGACATTGGCTGTTTTTT.

This chain uses TRBV3-1 (or the pseudogene TRBV3-2) with TRBJ1-1; perhaps TRBD1 as D (5 bases). The CDR3 extends over 15 amino acids. Germline-derived CDR1 and CDR2 are LGHDT and YNNKEL (reference sequence). Trimming cost V 0 bases and J 5 bases, with 13 bases left between them. CDR3 sequence: CASSQDGGYRTEAFF. For the CDR3, the DNA is TGTGCCAGCAGCCAAGATGGGGGTTATAGGACTGAAGCTTTCTTT.

This clone was recorded once. The chain recombines TRBV18 with TRBJ2-5, with TRBD1 identical over 9 bases. Germline lookup yields CDR1 KGHSH and CDR2 LQKENI. Unmatched junction bases numbered 5, after V lost 3 bases and J lost 3 bases. The CDR3 has 15 residues. CDR3 nucleotide sequence: TGTGCCAGCTCACCTGGGACAGGGACAGAAGAGACCCAGTACTTC. Translating it yields CASSPGTGTEETQYF.

This clone was detected only a few times. V and J are TRBV9 and TRBJ2-2; 7 bases are shared with TRBD1. Germline-derived CDR1 and CDR2 are SGDLS and YYNGEE. The CDR3 sequence is 16 residues long. The trim removed 3 bases at V and 0 bases at J, leaving 5 bases unmatched. CDR3 nucleotides: TGTGCCAGCAGCGACGCCGGGACAGCGAACACCGGGGAGCTGTTTTTT. It yields the protein CASSDAGTANTGELFF.